These 16 T cell receptor beta chains originate from one sample sequenced in a study of cytomegalovirus exposure and HLA in healthy donors. PCR employed 60 Vbeta and 13 Jbeta primers. Here immunoSEQ multiplex PCR was the method, and the copy in TCRdb shows in-frame clones only, minus some. The sample lists 100,000 or so clones, 77% occurring once. The sequencing sample was made of PBMCs. The receptors originated from a woman between 35 and 50 years old in good health and CMV-seropositive.

The V and J genes are TRBV5-1 and TRBJ2-2; 12 bases line up with TRBD2. The germline CDR1 and CDR2 sequences are SGHRS and YFSETQ. V was pared by 4 bases and J by 5 bases, with 3 bases of the junction left unmatched. The CDR3 extends over 15 amino acids. DNA of the CDR3: TGCGCCAGCAGCGCCGGACTAGCGGGAACCGGGGAGCTGTTTTTT. Translating gives CASSAGLAGTGELFF.

V usage is TRBV5-4 and J usage is TRBJ2-4, with D possibly TRBD2 on 7 matching bases. The CDR3 is 14 residues long. Per germline, CDR1 SGHNT and CDR2 YYREEE (reference sequence). Trimming removed 0 bases from V and 8 bases from J, with 12 bases in between. Written as DNA, the CDR3 is TGTGCCAGCAGCTTGGAGGGGGGGCGGGACATTCAGTACTTC. Translating it yields CASSLEGGRDIQYF.

V is TRBV14 and J is TRBJ1-2, with a possible D match to TRBD1 (5 bases). V was trimmed by 2 bases and J by 8 bases, leaving 15 bases between them. Germline CDR1 reads SGHDN; CDR2 reads FVKESK. There are 14 residues in the CDR3. The CDR3 is CASSQRIGGEGYTF. The CDR3, as DNA: TGTGCCAGCAGCCAACGTATTGGGGGGGAAGGCTACACCTTC.

This chain connects TRBV2 to TRBJ2-7; TRBD2 is a possible D gene (5 bases). Germline values: CDR1 SNHLY, CDR2 FYNNEI. Trimming pared 6 bases from V and 6 bases from J, leaving 18 bases between. CDR3 length equals 14 residues. This CDR3 is CASRPTGYGLEQYF. The CDR3 coding sequence is TGTGCCAGCAGGCCCACGGGGTATGGTCTCGAGCAGTACTTC.

V and J are TRBV18 and TRBJ1-1; 11 bases fit TRBD1. V lost 5 bases to trimming and J lost 4 bases; unmatched junction nucleotides: 9. CDR1 and CDR2 (germline): KGHSH, LQKENI. CDR3 size: 16 residues. The CDR3 nucleotides are TGTGCCAGCTCAACAGGACAGGGGGCGGGTGGCACTGAAGCTTTCTTT. It translates to CASSTGQGAGGTEAFF.

J is TRBJ2-7 and V is TRBV27; D gene unclear. Germline V gene sequence: CDR1 MNHEY, CDR2 SMNVEV (reference sequence). The CDR3 is made up of 10 amino acids. Trimming took off 5 bases at V and 5 bases at J, with 4 bases between the two ends. The CDR3 reads CASSLHEQYF. CDR3 in DNA: TGTGCCAGCAGTCTACACGAGCAGTACTTC.

This clone is a singleton in its sample. The chain employs TRBV27 and TRBJ2-1, with 11 bases lining up with TRBD2. The CDR3 extends over 14 amino acids. Per the germline V gene, CDR1 is MNHEY and CDR2 is SMNVEV (reference sequence). After removal of 7 bases from V and 9 bases from J, the junction contained 8 bases not matched to a gene. The CDR3 sequence is CASISGRAWGEQFF. CDR3 nucleotide sequence: TGTGCCAGCATTAGCGGGAGGGCTTGGGGTGAGCAGTTCTTC.

V gene TRBV2 combines with J gene TRBJ2-1; 7 nucleotides match TRBD2. CDR1 and CDR2 (germline): SNHLY, FYNNEI. The length of the CDR3 is 15 residues. V dropped 2 bases and J dropped 1; count of bases not matched to a gene: 2. CDR3 in amino acids: CASSEMGGSYNEQFF. CDR3 nucleotide sequence: TGTGCCAGCAGTGAAATGGGGGGGTCCTACAATGAGCAGTTCTTC. The full variable domain, its missing parts supplied by reference TRBV2 and TRBJ2-1, is EPEVTQTPSHQVTQMGQEVILRCVPISNHLYFYWYRQILGQKVEFLVSFYNNEISEKSEIFDDQFSVERPDGSNFTLKIRSTKLEDSAMYFCASSEMGGSYNEQFFGPGTRLTVL.

The gene calls are TRBV7-8 and TRBJ2-5; the match to TRBD2 covers 11 bases. The CDR3 runs 18 residues. Germline assignment: CDR1 SGHVS and CDR2 FQNEAQ. J lost 5 bases, V lost 4 bases, and 15 bases had no gene match. CDR3 sequence (DNA): TGTGCCAGCAGCTCCAGAGGGATCACTAGCGGGAGCAGGGAGACCCAGTACTTC. Protein sequence: CASSSRGITSGSRETQYF. The variable domain in full, completed from reference TRBV7-8 and TRBJ2-5, reads GAGVSQSPRYKVAKRGQDVALRCDPISGHVSLFWYQQALGQGPEFLTYFQNEAQLDKSGLPSDRFFAERPEGSVSTLKIQRTQQEDSAVYLCASSSRGITSGSRETQYFGPGTRLLVL.

The chain combines TRBV6-5 with TRBJ1-4, with a weak D call TRBD1 (6 bases). The germline gives CDR1 MNHEY, CDR2 SVGAGI. The CDR3 runs 16 residues. The V end was cut by 0 bases, the J end by 2 bases, with 10 bases between. The CDR3 bases are TGTGCCAGCAGTTACTCGACGGGGGGCACTAATGAAAAACTGTTTTTT. Translating gives CASSYSTGGTNEKLFF.

The chain links TRBV21-1 to TRBJ1-4; the table's D call, TRBD1, was not checked against the DNA. TRBV21-1 counts as a pseudogene. The CDR3 runs to 17 residues. The CDR3 protein is CASSKDYAAGYNEKLFF. The CDR3 coding sequence is TGTGCCAGCAGCAAAGACTACGCGGCAGGGTATAATGAAAAACTGTTTTTT.

The genes are TRBV7-8 and TRBJ1-1; no clear D gene. Trimming stripped 1 base from V and 5 bases from J, with 8 bases between. Germline V CDR1 and CDR2: SGHVS, FQNEAQ. This CDR3 comprises 13 residues. The CDR3 is CASSLEPGTEAFF. The CDR3 DNA reads as TGTGCCAGCAGCTTAGAACCGGGAACTGAAGCTTTCTTT. The full variable domain, rest sourced from reference TRBV7-8 and TRBJ1-1, is GAGVSQSPRYKVAKRGQDVALRCDPISGHVSLFWYQQALGQGPEFLTYFQNEAQLDKSGLPSDRFFAERPEGSVSTLKIQRTQQEDSAVYLCASSLEPGTEAFFGQGTRLTVV.

This clone appeared a few times. The chain employs TRBV2 and TRBJ2-5; the D is unclear. Trimming took 6 bases from V and 3 from J, leaving 5 bases between them. This CDR3 region has 11 residues. CDR1 is SNHLY and CDR2 is FYNNEI in the germline V gene. The CDR3 nucleotides read TGTGCCAGCAGCGAGAAAGAGACCCAGTACTTC. As protein: CASSEKETQYF. Supplemented by reference TRBV2 and TRBJ2-5, the full variable domain reads EPEVTQTPSHQVTQMGQEVILRCVPISNHLYFYWYRQILGQKVEFLVSFYNNEISEKSEIFDDQFSVERPDGSNFTLKIRSTKLEDSAMYFCASSEKETQYFGPGTRLLVL.

V gene TRBV7-3 combines with J gene TRBJ1-4, with 8 nucleotides matching TRBD1. The V segment lost 5 bases and the J segment 16 bases; nucleotides outside the gene matches: 24. There are 17 residues in the CDR3. The germline V gene has CDR1 SGHTA and CDR2 FQGTGA. The CDR3 region is CASSPQGAIRDRRRGFF. CDR3 nucleotide sequence: TGTGCCAGCAGCCCCCAGGGGGCGATTCGAGATAGGAGGCGGGGGTTTTTT.

The chain links TRBV18 to TRBJ2-7; the D gene is possibly TRBD2 (5 bases). The CDR3 covers 15 residues. V lost 2 bases and J lost 5, with 16 bases in between. Germline V CDR1 and CDR2: KGHSH, LQKENI. The CDR3 DNA reads TGTGCCAGCTCACCATCTTCCTACCGGGGTGACGAGCAGTACTTC. The encoded protein is CASSPSSYRGDEQYF.

This sequence joins TRBV9 and TRBJ2-1; TRBD2 matches 9 bases. The junction had 15 bases not matched to a gene; V was cut back by 4 bases and J by 4 bases. The CDR3 has 18 amino acids. Germline CDR1 SGDLS, CDR2 YYNGEE. The CDR3 sequence is CASSPRAGGLLYYNEQFF. CDR3 nucleotide sequence: TGTGCCAGCAGCCCAAGGGCGGGGGGGCTTCTCTATTACAATGAGCAGTTCTTC.